This is a list of T cell receptor beta chains from one sample in a study of cytomegalovirus exposure and HLA in healthy donors. Here immunoSEQ multiplex PCR was the method, and the copy in TCRdb shows in-frame clones only, minus some. Among 250,000 to 350,000 clones listed, 86% were seen once. The specimen was PBMCs. The receptors stem from a man between 40 and 49 years old in good health and CMV-seropositive. The CDR3 runs from the conserved cysteine through the conserved F or W.

J: TRBJ2-5
V: TRBV2
CDR3: CASSGGGETQYF

J: TRBJ2-1
V: TRBV12-2
CDR3: CASRLDFLRTGGLNSSYNEQFF

J: TRBJ2-7
V: TRBV7-2
CDR3: CASSLAGGRAYEQYF

J: TRBJ1-5
V: TRBV6-1
CDR3: CASNDRDSNQPQHF

J: TRBJ1-2
V: TRBV19
CDR3: CASTGTDHYGYTF

J: TRBJ1-5
V: TRBV6-1
CDR3: CASSGPYNQPQHF

J: TRBJ2-1
V: TRBV6-5
CDR3: CASSPGSKYRQFF

J: TRBJ2-1
V: TRBV5-6
CDR3: CASSLVPGSSSYNEQFF

J: TRBJ2-7
V: TRBV30
CDR3: CAWTTGAPYEQYF

J: TRBJ2-1
V: TRBV4-1
CDR3: CASSQGPSENNEQFF

J: TRBJ2-2
V: TRBV7-2
CDR3: CASSLGAGVSGELFF

J: TRBJ2-5
V: TRBV11-3
CDR3: CASSWGLASQETQYF

J: TRBJ1-1
V: TRBV2
CDR3: CASSGQGAQNTEAFF

J: TRBJ2-1
V: TRBV18
CDR3: CASSKGLAGVYAEQFF

J: TRBJ1-5
V: TRBV11-2
CDR3: CASSLAGGNQPQHF

J: TRBJ2-1
V: TRBV19
CDR3: CASSIGTSGSFDEQFF

J: TRBJ1-2
V: TRBV28
CDR3: CASSFGGAAYGYTF

J: TRBJ2-1
V: TRBV29-1
CDR3: CSSSGRNEQFF

J: TRBJ1-1
V: TRBV19
CDR3: CASSIVGTTEAFF

J: TRBJ2-7
V: TRBV10-3
CDR3: CAISEWVRGPSYEQYF

J: TRBJ2-2
V: TRBV10-3
CDR3: CAISEGTTTGELFF

J: TRBJ2-2
V: TRBV4-2
CDR3: CASSQEADRVNTGELFF

J: TRBJ1-5
V: TRBV10-3
CDR3: CAIRSDSYSNQPQHF

J: TRBJ2-5
V: TRBV27
CDR3: CASSQGVAGGETQYF

J: TRBJ2-1
V: TRBV14
CDR3: CASSARVTSGLSSYNEQFF

J: TRBJ1-3
V: TRBV19
CDR3: CASEVGTGNTIYF

J: TRBJ2-7
V: TRBV4-3
CDR3: CASSQDPTGAYEQYF

J: TRBJ2-5
V: TRBV5-1
CDR3: CASSTRDRQQETQYF

J: TRBJ2-1
V: TRBV7-9
CDR3: CASSQSASSYNEQFF

J: TRBJ2-2
V: TRBV9
CDR3: CASSVGGAGVSTGELFF

J: TRBJ2-3
V: TRBV5-1
CDR3: CASSISGIDTQYF

J: TRBJ2-5
V: TRBV9
CDR3: CASSPTVTGETQYF

J: TRBJ2-3
V: TRBV7-9
CDR3: CASSSPPAGSTDTQYF

J: TRBJ1-4
V: TRBV28
CDR3: CASSSGQGGNEKLFF

J: TRBJ2-7
V: TRBV9
CDR3: CASSVIGGEDEQYF

J: TRBJ1-1
V: TRBV6-5
CDR3: CASRISQFTEAFF

J: TRBJ2-1
V: TRBV5-4
CDR3: CASRKGLAGENEQFF

J: TRBJ2-5
V: TRBV4-1
CDR3: CASSQGTSGFLETQYF

J: TRBJ1-1
V: TRBV14
CDR3: CATAQSGSLNTEAFF

J: TRBJ2-5
V: TRBV7-2
CDR3: CASSLMAGALEKTQYF

J: TRBJ2-1
V: TRBV5-8
CDR3: CASSLALGGNEQFF

J: TRBJ2-7
V: TRBV15
CDR3: CATSTGEPYEQYF

J: TRBJ2-1
V: TRBV6-6
CDR3: CASIASGGSYNEQFF

J: TRBJ1-2
V: TRBV28
CDR3: CASSLLSQGDYGYTF

J: TRBJ2-2
V: TRBV7-9
CDR3: CASSLSALLTGELFF

J: TRBJ2-1
V: TRBV6-1
CDR3: CAIPSSYNEQFF

J: TRBJ2-7
V: TRBV7-2
CDR3: CASSSSGVSSYEQYF

J: TRBJ2-1
V: TRBV2
CDR3: CASREPGLAAVNEQFF